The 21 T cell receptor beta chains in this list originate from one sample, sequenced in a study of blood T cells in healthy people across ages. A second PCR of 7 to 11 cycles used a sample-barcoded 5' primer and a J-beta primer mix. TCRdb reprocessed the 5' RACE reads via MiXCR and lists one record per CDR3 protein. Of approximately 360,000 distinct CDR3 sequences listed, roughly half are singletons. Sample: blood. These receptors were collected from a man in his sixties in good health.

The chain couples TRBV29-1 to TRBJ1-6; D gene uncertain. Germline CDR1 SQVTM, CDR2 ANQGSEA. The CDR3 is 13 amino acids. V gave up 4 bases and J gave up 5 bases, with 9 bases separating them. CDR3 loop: CSVGDVDNSPLHF. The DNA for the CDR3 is TGCAGCGTTGGAGACGTAGATAATTCACCCCTCCACTTT.

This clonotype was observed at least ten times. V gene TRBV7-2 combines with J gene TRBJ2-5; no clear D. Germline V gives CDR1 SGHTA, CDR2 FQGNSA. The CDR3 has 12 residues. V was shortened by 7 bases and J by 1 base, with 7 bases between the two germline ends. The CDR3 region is CASNKPQETQYF. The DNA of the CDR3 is TGTGCCAGCAACAAACCCCAAGAGACCCAGTACTTC.

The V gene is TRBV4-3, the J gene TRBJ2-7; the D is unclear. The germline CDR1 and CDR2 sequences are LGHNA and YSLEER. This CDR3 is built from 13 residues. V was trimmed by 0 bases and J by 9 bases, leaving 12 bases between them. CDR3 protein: CASSQEYSTGQYF. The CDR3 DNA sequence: TGCGCCAGCAGCCAAGAATATTCAACGGGGCAGTACTTC.

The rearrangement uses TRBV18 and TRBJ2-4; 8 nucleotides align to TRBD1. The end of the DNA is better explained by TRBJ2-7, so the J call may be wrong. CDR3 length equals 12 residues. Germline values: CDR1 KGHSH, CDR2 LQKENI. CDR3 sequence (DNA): TGTGCCAGCAAGACAGGGGCCAACGAGCAGTACTTC. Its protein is CASKTGANEQYF.

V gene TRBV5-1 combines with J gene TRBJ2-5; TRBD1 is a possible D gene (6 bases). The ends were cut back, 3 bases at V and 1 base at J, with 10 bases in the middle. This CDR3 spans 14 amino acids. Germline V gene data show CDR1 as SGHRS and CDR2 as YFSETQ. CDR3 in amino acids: CASSYLGGQETQYF. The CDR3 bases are TGCGCCAGCAGCTACCTAGGGGGCCAAGAGACCCAGTACTTC.

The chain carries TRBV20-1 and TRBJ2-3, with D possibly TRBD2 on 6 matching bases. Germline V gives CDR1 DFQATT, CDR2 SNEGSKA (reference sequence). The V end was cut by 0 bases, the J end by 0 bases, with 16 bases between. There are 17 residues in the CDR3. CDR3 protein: CSARDFSRGTSTDTQYF. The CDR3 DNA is TGCAGTGCTAGAGATTTCTCCAGAGGGACTAGCACAGATACGCAGTATTTT.

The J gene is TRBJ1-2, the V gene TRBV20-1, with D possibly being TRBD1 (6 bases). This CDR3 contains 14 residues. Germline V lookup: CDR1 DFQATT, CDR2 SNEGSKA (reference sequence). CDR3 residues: CSTEHRRGNYGYTF. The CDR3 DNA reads TGCAGCACAGAACACCGCAGGGGTAACTATGGCTACACCTTC.

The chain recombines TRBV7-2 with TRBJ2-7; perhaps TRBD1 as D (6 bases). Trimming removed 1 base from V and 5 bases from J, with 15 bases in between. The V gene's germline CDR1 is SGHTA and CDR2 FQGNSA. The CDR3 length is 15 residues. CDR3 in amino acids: CASSLETQGFHEQYF. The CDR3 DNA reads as TGTGCCAGCAGCTTAGAGACCCAGGGGTTCCACGAGCAGTACTTC. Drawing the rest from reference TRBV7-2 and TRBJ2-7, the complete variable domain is GAGVSQSPSNKVTEKGKDVELRCDPISGHTALYWYRQSLGQGLEFLIYFQGNSAPDKSGLPSDRFSAERTGGSVSTLTIQRTQQEDSAVYLCASSLETQGFHEQYFGPGTRLTVT.

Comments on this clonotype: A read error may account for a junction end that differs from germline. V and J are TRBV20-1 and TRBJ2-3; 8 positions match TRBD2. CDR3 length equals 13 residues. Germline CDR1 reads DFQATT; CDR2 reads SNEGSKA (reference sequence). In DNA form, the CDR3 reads TGCAGTGCCAGAGCGGGGGTAACAGATACGCAGTATTTT. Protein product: CSARAGVTDTQYF.

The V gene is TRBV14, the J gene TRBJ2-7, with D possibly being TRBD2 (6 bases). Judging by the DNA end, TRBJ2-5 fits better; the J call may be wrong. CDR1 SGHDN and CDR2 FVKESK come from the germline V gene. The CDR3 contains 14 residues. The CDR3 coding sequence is TGTGCCAGCAGCCAAGATTTGGGGGGAAAGACCCAGTACTTC. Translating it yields CASSQDLGGKTQYF.

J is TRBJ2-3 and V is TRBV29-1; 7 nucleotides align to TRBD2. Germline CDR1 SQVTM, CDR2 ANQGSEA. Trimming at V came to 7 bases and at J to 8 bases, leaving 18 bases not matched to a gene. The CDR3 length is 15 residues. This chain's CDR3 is CSAPRGSTSGGTQYF. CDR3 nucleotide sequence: TGCAGCGCTCCCCGGGGGTCAACCTCGGGGGGTACGCAGTATTTT.

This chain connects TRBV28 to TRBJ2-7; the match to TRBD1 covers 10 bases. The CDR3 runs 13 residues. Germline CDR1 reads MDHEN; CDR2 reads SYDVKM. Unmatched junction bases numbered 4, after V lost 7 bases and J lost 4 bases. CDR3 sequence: CASKGQGGYEQYF. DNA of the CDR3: TGTGCCAGCAAAGGACAGGGGGGATACGAGCAGTACTTC.

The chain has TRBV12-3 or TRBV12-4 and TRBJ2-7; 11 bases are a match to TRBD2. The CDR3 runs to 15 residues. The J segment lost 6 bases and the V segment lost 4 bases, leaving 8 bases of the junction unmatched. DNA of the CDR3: TGTGCCAGCAGTTCCCCTAGCGGGAGGCCCTTCGAGCAGTACTTC. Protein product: CASSSPSGRPFEQYF.

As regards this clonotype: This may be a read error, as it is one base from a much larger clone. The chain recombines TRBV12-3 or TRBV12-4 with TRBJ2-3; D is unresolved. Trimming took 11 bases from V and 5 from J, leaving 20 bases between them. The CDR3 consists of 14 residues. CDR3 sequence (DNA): TGTGCCTCCGCCCCCCTGGGGTCAGTAGATACGCAGTATTTT. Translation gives CASAPLGSVDTQYF.

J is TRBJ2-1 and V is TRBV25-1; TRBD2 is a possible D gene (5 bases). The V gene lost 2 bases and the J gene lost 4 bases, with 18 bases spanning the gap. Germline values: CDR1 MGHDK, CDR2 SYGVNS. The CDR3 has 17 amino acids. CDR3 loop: CASSELGGWATYNEQFF. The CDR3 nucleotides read TGTGCCAGCAGTGAACTGGGCGGGTGGGCGACGTACAATGAGCAGTTCTTC.

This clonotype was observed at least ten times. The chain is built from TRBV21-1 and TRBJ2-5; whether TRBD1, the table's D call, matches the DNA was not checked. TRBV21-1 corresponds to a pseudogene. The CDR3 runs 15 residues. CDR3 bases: TGTGCCAGCAGTTACCGGGACAGGGCACAAGAGACCCAGTACTTC. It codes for CASSYRDRAQETQYF.

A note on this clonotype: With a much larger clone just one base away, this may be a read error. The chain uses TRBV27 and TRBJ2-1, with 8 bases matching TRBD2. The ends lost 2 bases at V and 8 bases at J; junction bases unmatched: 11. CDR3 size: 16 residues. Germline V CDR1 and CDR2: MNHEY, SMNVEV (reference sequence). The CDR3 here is CASSLMGGGNFDEQFF. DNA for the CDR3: TGTGCCAGCAGTTTAATGGGCGGGGGGAATTTCGATGAGCAGTTCTTC.

The DNA for the CDR3 is TGTGCCAGCAGACGGGACCTTATGCAGTATTTT. It translates to CASRRDLMQYF. This chain links TRBV6-2 or TRBV6-3 with TRBJ2-3, with D tentatively TRBD1 or TRBD2 (5 bases each). V gave up 6 bases and J gave up 11 bases, with 12 bases separating them. The CDR3 totals 11 residues. Germline V gives CDR1 MNHEY, CDR2 SVGEGT.

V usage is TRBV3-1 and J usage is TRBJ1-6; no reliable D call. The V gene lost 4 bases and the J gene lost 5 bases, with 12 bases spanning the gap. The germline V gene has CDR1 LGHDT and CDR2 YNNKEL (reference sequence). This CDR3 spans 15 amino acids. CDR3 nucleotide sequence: TGTGCCAGCAGCCTCGGAGGGCTTAATAATTCACCCCTCCACTTT. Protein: CASSLGGLNNSPLHF.

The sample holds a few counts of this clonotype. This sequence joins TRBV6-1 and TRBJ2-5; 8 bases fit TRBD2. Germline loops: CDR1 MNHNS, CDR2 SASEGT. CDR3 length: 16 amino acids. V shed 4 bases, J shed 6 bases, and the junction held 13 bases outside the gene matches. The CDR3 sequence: CASSVGGSGRGKTQYF. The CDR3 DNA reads TGTGCCAGCAGTGTCGGGGGGAGCGGGAGAGGGAAGACCCAGTACTTC.

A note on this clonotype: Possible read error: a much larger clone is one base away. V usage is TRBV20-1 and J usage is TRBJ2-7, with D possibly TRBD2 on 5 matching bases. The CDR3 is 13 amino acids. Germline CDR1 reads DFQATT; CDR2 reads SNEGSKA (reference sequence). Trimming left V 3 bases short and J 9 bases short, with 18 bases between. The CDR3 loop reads CSARVGERRAQYF. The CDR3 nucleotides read TGCAGTGCTAGGGTTGGGGAGAGGAGAGCGCAGTACTTC.